The 27 T cell receptor beta chains below were found in one sample sequenced in a study of shared clonotypes between healthy human individuals. Generated by immunoSEQ multiplex PCR, the TCRdb table keeps only in-frame clones and is missing some. The sample contains roughly 2.4 million clones, approximately 96% of which appear only once. The specimen sequenced was naive CD4+ T cells sorted from blood. The subset is: CD45RA+ positively selected. The receptors here all came from a man in his late teens or twenties in good health.

The rearrangement links TRBV6-1 to TRBJ2-7; D ambiguous. Per the germline V gene, CDR1 is MNHNS and CDR2 is SASEGT. Trimming left V 1 base short and J 2 bases short, with 9 bases between. The CDR3 sequence is 14 residues long. The CDR3 here is CASSEVLLAYEQYF. Here the CDR3 DNA reads TGTGCCAGCAGTGAAGTCCTCCTAGCCTACGAGCAGTACTTC.

This clone was detected only once. The chain uses TRBV7-9 and TRBJ2-3, with D perhaps assigned TRBD1 or TRBD2 (6 bases each). Germline loops: CDR1 SEHNR, CDR2 FQNEAQ (reference sequence). The CDR3 is 19 residues long. Trimming removed 5 bases from V and 4 bases from J, with 28 bases in between. The CDR3 here is CASSPPLRLRGHPADTQYF. CDR3 nucleotides: TGTGCCAGCAGCCCACCGCTACGGCTCCGGGGGCATCCGGCAGATACGCAGTATTTT.

The V gene is TRBV5-6, the J gene TRBJ1-1; D remains ambiguous. CDR1 SGHDT and CDR2 YYEEEE come from the germline V gene. Trimming removed 0 bases at V and 7 bases at J, with 7 bases between. This CDR3 region has 12 residues. The CDR3 DNA is TGTGCCAGCAGCTTGGTCGAGGGTGAAGCTTTCTTT. As protein: CASSLVEGEAFF. Combining the CDR3 with reference TRBV5-6 and TRBJ1-1 gives the whole variable domain DAGVTQSPTHLIKTRGQQVTLRCSPKSGHDTVSWYQQALGQGPQFIFQYYEEEERQRGNFPDRFSGHQFPNYSSELNVNALLLGDSALYLCASSLVEGEAFFGQGTRLTVV.

The chain carries TRBV19 and TRBJ2-5, with TRBD1 as a possible D gene (5 bases). The V end was cut by 3 bases, the J end by 3 bases, with 17 bases between. Per germline, CDR1 LNHDA and CDR2 SQIVND (reference sequence). This CDR3 has 16 residues. CDR3 DNA sequence: TGTGCCAGTAGTATCGCTCTGGGGCAGGGAAAAGAGACCCAGTACTTC. Protein sequence: CASSIALGQGKETQYF.

The V gene is TRBV19, the J gene TRBJ2-3; D gene unclear. CDR3 length: 12 residues. The germline V gene encodes CDR1 LNHDA and CDR2 SQIVND (reference sequence). Trimming took 6 bases from V and 2 from J, leaving 6 bases between them. CDR3 sequence reads: CASSSYTDTQYF. CDR3 nucleotides: TGTGCCAGTAGCTCGTACACAGATACGCAGTATTTT.

This rearrangement joins TRBV20-1 to TRBJ1-1; no clear D gene. Trimming left V 8 bases short and J 7 bases short, with 11 bases between. The CDR3 spans 10 residues. Germline-derived CDR1 and CDR2 are DFQATT and SNEGSKA (reference sequence). The CDR3 sequence is CSITRSEAFF. CDR3 in DNA: TGCAGTATTACGAGGAGTGAAGCTTTCTTT.

J is TRBJ2-6 and V is TRBV5-4, with D hard to call. Germline loops: CDR1 SGHNT, CDR2 YYREEE (reference sequence). Deletions cut 0 bases from V and 12 bases from J, with 16 bases between. This CDR3 has 15 residues. This CDR3 is CASSLVRRPEGVLTF. The CDR3 nucleotides are TGTGCCAGCAGCTTGGTTCGTCGGCCTGAAGGCGTCCTGACTTTC. Complete variable domain (other parts from reference TRBV5-4 and TRBJ2-6): ETGVTQSPTHLIKTRGQQVTLRCSSQSGHNTVSWYQQALGQGPQFIFQYYREEENGRGNFPPRFSGLQFPNYSSELNVNALELDDSALYLCASSLVRRPEGVLTFGAGSRLTVL.

This chain joins TRBV29-1 and TRBJ1-4; D is unclear. The CDR3 is made up of 15 amino acids. The V gene's germline CDR1 is SQVTM and CDR2 ANQGSEA. The V gene lost 2 bases and the J gene lost 0 bases, with 10 bases spanning the gap. The CDR3 protein is CSVEPLVATNEKLFF. DNA for the CDR3: TGCAGCGTTGAACCTTTAGTTGCAACTAATGAAAAACTGTTTTTT.

J is TRBJ2-7 and V is TRBV2, with 7 bases identical to TRBD1. Germline loops: CDR1 SNHLY, CDR2 FYNNEI. This CDR3 is 14 amino acids long. V trimming: 5 bases; J trimming: 2 bases; junction bases outside the gene matches: 6. The CDR3 DNA reads TGTGCCAGCAGTAGACAGGGACCAACCTACGAGCAGTACTTC. It translates to CASSRQGPTYEQYF.

The chain employs TRBV7-6 and TRBJ2-2; 9 bases fit TRBD1. Germline V gives CDR1 SGHVS, CDR2 FNYEAQ. With V trimmed by 1 base and J by 7 bases, 4 bases remained unmatched. The CDR3 is made up of 15 amino acids. The CDR3 protein is CASSLGQGVVGELFF. Written as DNA, the CDR3 is TGTGCCAGCAGCTTAGGACAGGGGGTCGTCGGGGAGCTGTTTTTT.

This CDR3 reads CASSKRAPYEQYF. The CDR3 DNA reads as TGTGCCAGCAGCAAACGGGCTCCCTACGAGCAGTACTTC. The chain carries TRBV7-2 and TRBJ2-7; D ambiguous. In germline, CDR1 is SGHTA, CDR2 FQGNSA. The CDR3 consists of 13 residues. Trimming stripped 5 bases from V and 2 bases from J, with 10 bases between.

V is TRBV7-9 and J is TRBJ1-2; possibly TRBD1 for D (5 bases). The CDR3 loop spans 15 amino acids. Trimming stripped 0 bases from V and 8 bases from J, with 16 bases between. The germline V gene has CDR1 SEHNR and CDR2 FQNEAQ (reference sequence). The CDR3 DNA sequence: TGTGCCAGCAGCTTAGCGTCGGGGGAGCTGGAAGGCTACACCTTC. Its translation is CASSLASGELEGYTF.

The rearrangement uses TRBV7-2 and TRBJ1-1; unclear D gene. CDR3 length equals 14 residues. CDR1 is SGHTA and CDR2 is FQGNSA in the germline V gene. The ends were cut back, 5 bases at V and 0 bases at J, with 10 bases in the middle. The CDR3 sequence is CASSPKGLNTEAFF. The CDR3, as DNA: TGTGCCAGCAGCCCTAAAGGGCTGAACACTGAAGCTTTCTTT.

The V and J genes are TRBV6-5 and TRBJ2-3; perhaps TRBD2 as D (6 bases). V was pared by 6 bases and J by 3 bases, with 16 bases between. Germline CDR1 and CDR2: MNHEY and SVGAGI. This CDR3 has 15 amino acids. CDR3 nucleotide sequence: TGTGCCAGCAGCTTCTCCGAAGGGAGGACAGATACGCAGTATTTT. It specifies CASSFSEGRTDTQYF.

V is TRBV7-2 and J is TRBJ2-7; TRBD2 matches at 12 bases. Unmatched junction bases numbered 5, after V lost 5 bases and J lost 0 bases. This CDR3 spans 16 amino acids. From germline, CDR1 is SGHTA and CDR2 FQGNSA. The CDR3 DNA is TGTGCCAGCAGCCGACTAGCGGGAGTGGCCTCCTACGAGCAGTACTTC. This codes for CASSRLAGVASYEQYF.

With respect to this clone: The same CDR3 can be traced to other DNA sequences in this sample. CDR3 in amino acids: CASRGQGSTDTQYF. CDR3 nucleotide sequence: TGTGCCAGTAGGGGACAGGGTAGTACAGATACGCAGTATTTT. The genes are TRBV19 and TRBJ2-3; 9 bases line up with TRBD1. CDR1 LNHDA and CDR2 SQIVND come from the germline V gene (reference sequence). This CDR3 has 14 amino acids. V gave up 6 bases and J gave up 3 bases; unmatched junction bases: 4.

The rearrangement uses TRBV9 and TRBJ1-2; 7 positions agree with TRBD1. The CDR3 is 13 residues long. The V and J ends lost 3 bases and 5 bases, in that order; junction bases with no gene match: 4. The germline V gene has CDR1 SGDLS and CDR2 YYNGEE. CDR3: CASSGQGGYGYTF. The DNA of the CDR3 is TGTGCCAGCAGCGGACAGGGTGGGTATGGCTACACCTTC.

Regarding this clone: The same CDR3 also results from other DNA sequences found in this sample. The chain combines TRBV7-2 with TRBJ2-5; possible D gene TRBD1, 5 bases. The CDR3 is 13 residues long. The ends were cut back, 5 bases at V and 5 bases at J, with 12 bases in the middle. Germline V gene data show CDR1 as SGHTA and CDR2 as FQGNSA. The CDR3 protein is CASSPGLGETQYF. The CDR3 coding sequence is TGTGCCAGCAGCCCAGGGTTGGGGGAGACCCAGTACTTC. The whole variable domain, filled in from reference TRBV7-2 and TRBJ2-5, reads GAGVSQSPSNKVTEKGKDVELRCDPISGHTALYWYRQSLGQGLEFLIYFQGNSAPDKSGLPSDRFSAERTGGSVSTLTIQRTQQEDSAVYLCASSPGLGETQYFGPGTRLLVL.

This chain connects TRBV2 to TRBJ1-6, with 7 bases matching TRBD1. V was clipped by 1 base and J by 10 bases; unmatched bases: 4. The germline CDR1 and CDR2 sequences are SNHLY and FYNNEI. The length of the CDR3 is 14 residues. Here the CDR3 reads CASSEDRGLSPLHF. The CDR3 bases are TGTGCCAGCAGTGAAGACAGGGGCCTCTCACCCCTCCACTTT.

The chain employs TRBV30 and TRBJ2-1; 8 nucleotides match TRBD1. J lost 7 bases, V lost 5 bases, and 10 bases had no gene match. CDR1 and CDR2 (germline): GTSNPN, SVGIG (reference sequence). The CDR3 loop spans 14 amino acids. CDR3 loop: CAWSGQARKNEQFF. The CDR3 DNA follows: TGTGCCTGGTCGGGACAGGCCCGAAAAAATGAGCAGTTCTTC.

The CDR3, as DNA: TGCGCCAGCAGCCAAGGCGCGTTCTCCTACAATGAGCAGTTCTTC. Translated, it gives CASSQGAFSYNEQFF. J is TRBJ2-1 and V is TRBV4-1; no clear D gene. The V gene's germline CDR1 is MGHRA and CDR2 YSYEKL. Trimming removed 1 base from V and 0 bases from J, with 7 bases in between. The CDR3 totals 15 residues.

This rearrangement joins TRBV27 to TRBJ1-5; TRBD1 matches at 7 bases. The CDR3 runs 15 residues. Germline CDR1 and CDR2: MNHEY and SMNVEV (reference sequence). V lost 0 bases and J lost 1; bases outside the gene matches: 0. Written as DNA, the CDR3 is TGTGCCAGCAGTTTATCGGGACAGAGCAATCAGCCCCAGCATTTT. This encodes CASSLSGQSNQPQHF.

V is TRBV19 and J is TRBJ1-2; D uncertain. V was trimmed by 5 bases and J by 3 bases, leaving 10 bases between them. In germline, CDR1 is LNHDA, CDR2 SQIVND (reference sequence). This CDR3 comprises 13 residues. The CDR3 sequence is CASSPEGYYGYTF. CDR3 sequence (DNA): TGTGCCAGTAGTCCGGAAGGTTACTATGGCTACACCTTC.

The DNA of the CDR3 is TGTGCCAGCAGTCCACTGGGACAGCTGGGGGATGAGCAGTTCTTC. Its translation: CASSPLGQLGDEQFF. This chain links TRBV6-5 with TRBJ2-1, with 7 bases fitting TRBD1. From germline, CDR1 is MNHEY and CDR2 SVGAGI. Trimming took 5 bases from V and 8 from J; bases not matched to a gene: 12. The length of the CDR3 is 15 residues.

This rearrangement joins TRBV6-1 to TRBJ1-5, with a weak D call TRBD1 (5 bases). The ends were cut back, 8 bases at V and 1 base at J, with 9 bases in the middle. CDR3 length: 13 residues. Germline lookup yields CDR1 MNHNS and CDR2 SASEGT. In nucleotides, the CDR3 is TGTGCCAGCGGGTGGGGGAGCAATCAGCCCCAGCATTTT. Its translation: CASGWGSNQPQHF.

The chain employs TRBV5-4 and TRBJ2-5; tentatively, D is TRBD1 (6 bases). Germline lookup yields CDR1 SGHNT and CDR2 YYREEE (reference sequence). The CDR3 covers 16 residues. With 0 bases removed from V and 4 bases from J, the gap between germline ends came to 16 bases. The CDR3 protein is CASSLVGQGSRETQYF. CDR3 sequence (DNA): TGTGCCAGCAGCTTGGTTGGGCAGGGGAGTCGAGAGACCCAGTACTTC.

The chain links TRBV11-2 to TRBJ1-4, with 7 bases fitting TRBD1. The CDR3 is 15 amino acids. V dropped 8 bases and J dropped 8; count of bases not matched to a gene: 14. Germline loops: CDR1 SGHAT, CDR2 FQNNGV. CDR3 sequence (DNA): TGTGCCAGCCCCCAGAAGGCAGGGGGATGGGAAAAACTGTTTTTT. Encoded protein: CASPQKAGGWEKLFF.